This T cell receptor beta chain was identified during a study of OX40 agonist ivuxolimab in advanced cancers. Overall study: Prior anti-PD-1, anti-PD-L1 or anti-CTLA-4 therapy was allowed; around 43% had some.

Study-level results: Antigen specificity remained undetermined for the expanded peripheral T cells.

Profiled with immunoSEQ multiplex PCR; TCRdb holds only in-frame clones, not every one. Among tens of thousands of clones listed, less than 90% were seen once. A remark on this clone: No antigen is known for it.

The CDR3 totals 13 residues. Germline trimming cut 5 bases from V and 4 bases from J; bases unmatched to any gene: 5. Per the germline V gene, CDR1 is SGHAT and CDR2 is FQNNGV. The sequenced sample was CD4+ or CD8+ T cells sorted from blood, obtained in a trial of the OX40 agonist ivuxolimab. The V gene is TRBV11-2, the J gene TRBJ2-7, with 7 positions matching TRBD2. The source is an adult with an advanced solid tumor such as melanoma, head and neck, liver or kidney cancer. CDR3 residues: CASSLRGGYEQYF. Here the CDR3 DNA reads TGTGCCAGCAGCCTAAGGGGAGGGTACGAGCAGTACTTC.